Sequencing of this T cell receptor (beta chain) was carried out in a study of blood T cell repertoires in COVID-19 (dated by TCRdb to about 2020). Background for the entire study: Samples covering the acute and convalescent phases of COVID-19 were provided by collaborators in the United States, Italy and Spain. The material from the prospective study consisted of cDNA or gDNA derived from T cells, B-cell-depleted T cells, or PBMCs. Deeply sampled blood TCRbeta repertoires from subjects exposed to, actively infected with, or recovered from COVID-19 were included in the dataset. A freely available public database, intended as a resource for researchers studying the immune response to SARS-CoV-2, is where the repertoires were released. The samples were drawn from two sources: the first 160 participants of the ongoing ImmuneRACE study, and over 1,000 subjects contributed by 6 global collaborators. Sample metadata almost always included a de-identified subject ID, COVID-19 status, age in years and sex. Where HLA class I and class II types were available, the types were taken from metadata supplied by the sample provider, not from assay-based typing. The study at large found these results: The quantity of clinical and demographic metadata differed by source and by participant and was supplied without curation.

The immunoSEQ Assay, a bias-controlled multiplex PCR, was used to amplify TCRbeta CDR3 regions from genomic DNA. For the original study's pipeline: Within the assay, amplification of reference gene primers was used to estimate how many nucleated cells each sample contained. Sequence reads were collapsed and filtered to measure the absolute abundance of every unique TCRbeta CDR3 rearrangement. For each sample, productive Simpson clonality was calculated as the square root of Simpson's diversity index over productive rearrangements. TCRdb's version of the immuneACCESS table is confined to in-frame rearrangements and falls short of the full clone set. An unresolved V gene accounts for under half of the shortfall where checked; the remainder is of unknown origin. V and J calls and clone size are copied from that table; D and trimming were computed from the DNA. Present in this sample are approximately 300,000 clones, approximately 88% of which were seen just once. In total, the top ten clones hold more than 3% of the sample.

The collaborating institutions used their own protocols to collect whole blood in K2EDTA tubes. For TCRbeta analysis, collaborator samples were shipped as frozen whole blood, as isolated PBMCs, or as DNA extracted from either sample type. As for this clone: The antigen it recognizes is unknown. Per-nucleotide qualities are absent, and no much larger clonotype sits a single base away.

The CDR3 spans 15 residues, from the cysteine through the phenylalanine. The CDR3 DNA has 45 bases and is translated from base 1. Via the germline V gene (reference sequence), CDR1 is MNHEY and CDR2 SMNVEV. V has 2 bases trimmed and J has 3 bases trimmed; junction bases matching no gene number 3. Material for sequencing was peripheral blood. The V gene is TRBV27 and the J gene is TRBJ2-7; TRBD2 matches 11 bases in the middle. This clonotype was obtained from a woman aged 50 to 60 with active or convalescent COVID-19. Here is the DNA: TGTGCCAGCAGTTTAGGAGGGACTAGCGGCTACGAGCAGTACTTC. This encodes CASSLGGTSGYEQYF.